This T cell receptor beta chain was found in a study of blood T cell repertoires in COVID-19 (dated by TCRdb to about 2020). At the level of the whole study: Samples covering the acute and convalescent phases of COVID-19 were provided by collaborators in the United States, Italy and Spain. Nearly every sample came with metadata listing a de-identified subject ID, COVID-19 status, age in years and sex. Where HLA class I and class II types were available, the types were taken from metadata supplied by the sample provider, not from assay-based typing. A freely available public database, intended as a resource for researchers studying the immune response to SARS-CoV-2, is where the repertoires were released. Deeply sampled blood TCRbeta repertoires from subjects exposed to, actively infected with, or recovered from COVID-19 were included in the dataset. Samples came from the ongoing ImmuneRACE study (first 160 participants) plus 1,254 subjects from 6 global collaborators. The prospective study material was composed of cDNA or gDNA derived from T cells, B-cell-depleted T cells, or PBMCs.

About this clone: No antigen is known for it. No per-base quality is available; no much larger clone lies one base away.

TCRbeta CDR3 regions were amplified from genomic DNA using the immunoSEQ Assay, a bias-controlled multiplex PCR. Per the source publication's procedure: Nucleated cell counts per sample were estimated from amplification of reference gene primers within the assay. To quantify the absolute abundance of each unique TCRbeta CDR3 rearrangement, sequence reads were collapsed and filtered. For each sample, productive Simpson clonality was calculated as the square root of Simpson's diversity index across productive rearrangements. Entries here come from immuneACCESS through TCRdb and include only in-frame sequences with V and J called. Some clones fail to appear in such tables; in the studies checked, an unresolved V gene covers under half of the shortfall, and the cause of the remainder is unknown. For V, J and clone size, that table is used; D and trimming come from the DNA. A total of 250,000 to 350,000 clones appear in this sample, around nine tenths of them only once. The ten biggest clones cover around 11% of the sample.

One collaborating source in Seattle enrolled patients during active infection and followed them longitudinally through the course of disease. Whole blood was collected in K2EDTA tubes by collaborating institutions according to the institutions' own protocols. For TCRbeta analysis, collaborators shipped samples as frozen whole blood, isolated PBMCs, or DNA extracted from either of those sample types. The CDR3 has 16 amino acids, counting the end cysteine and phenylalanine. Kept here is only the CDR3 DNA, which spans 48 bases and is read in frame from base 1. The germline V gene specifies SGHAT as CDR1 and FQNNGV as CDR2. Clipping removes 5 bases from V and 3 bases from J, with 11 as the unmatched junction base count. The paper's findings and limits, for the study overall: Clinical and demographic metadata were provided uncurated, with the amount varying by source and participant.

The sequence was obtained from a woman aged 25 to 39 with COVID-19, enrolled during active disease. Sequencing was performed on peripheral blood. The V and J segments used are TRBV11-2 and TRBJ2-7, with 9 central nucleotides matching TRBD2. The CDR3: CASSGRWASGIYEQYF. The base sequence is TGTGCCAGCAGCGGACGGTGGGCTAGCGGGATCTACGAGCAGTACTTC. The full variable domain, completed from the reference TRBV11-2 and TRBJ2-7 proteins outside the CDR3, reads EAGVAQSPRYKIIEKRQSVAFWCNPISGHATLYWYQQILGQGPKLLIQFQNNGVVDDSQLPKDRFSAERLKGVDSTLKIQPAKLEDSAVYLCASSGRWASGIYEQYFGPGTRLTVT.